Below, one TCR beta chain is given with its context. This sample is drawn from a study of blood T cell repertoires in COVID-19. The CDR3 is 10 amino acids. Germline V gene data show CDR1 as SNHLY and CDR2 as FYNNEI. Deletions cut 9 bases from V and 3 bases from J, with 5 bases between. The protocol was immunoSEQ multiplex PCR, while the TCRdb copy is restricted to in-frame clones and leaves out a portion. Of approximately 77,000 clones listed, approximately 88% are singletons. The rearrangement links TRBV2 to TRBJ2-5; tentative D call: TRBD2 (5 bases). Sequencing was done on a sample of peripheral blood. The origin of this receptor is an elderly woman with acute or convalescent COVID-19. In nucleotides, the CDR3 is TGTGCCAGGAGGGAAGAGACCCAGTACTTC. It specifies CARREETQYF.